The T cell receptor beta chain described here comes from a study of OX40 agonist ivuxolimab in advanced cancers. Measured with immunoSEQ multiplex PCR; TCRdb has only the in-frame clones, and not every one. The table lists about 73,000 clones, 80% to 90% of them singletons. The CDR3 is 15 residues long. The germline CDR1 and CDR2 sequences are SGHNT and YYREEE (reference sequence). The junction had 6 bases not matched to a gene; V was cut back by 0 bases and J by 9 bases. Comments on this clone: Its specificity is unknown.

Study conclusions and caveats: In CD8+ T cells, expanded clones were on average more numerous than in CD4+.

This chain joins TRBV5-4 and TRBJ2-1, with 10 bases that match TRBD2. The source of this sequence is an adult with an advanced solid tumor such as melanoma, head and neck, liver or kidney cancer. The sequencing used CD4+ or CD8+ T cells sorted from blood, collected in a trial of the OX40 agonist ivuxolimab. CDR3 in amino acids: CASSLASGRASEQFF. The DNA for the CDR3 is TGTGCCAGCAGCTTGGCGAGCGGGAGGGCCAGTGAGCAGTTCTTC.